The clone carrying this T cell receptor (beta chain) has at least ten counts. TCRdb recomputed calls from the 5' RACE reads with MiXCR, one row per CDR3 protein. This sample has about 26,000 distinct CDR3 sequences, with 4.5% to 5.5% found just once. Germline V gene sequence: CDR1 DFQATT, CDR2 SNEGSKA (reference sequence). This CDR3 comprises 13 residues. V was clipped by 4 bases and J by 6 bases; unmatched bases: 5. This sample is drawn from a study of T cells after yellow fever vaccination. Study-level information: Fractions of low cell number were prepared using SMART-Seq v4 Ultra Low Input.

General study results and limits: Abundant contaminating clonotypes from the bulk population could appear in FACS-sorted repertoires.

Sequenced here: PBMCs, either bulk or a sorted T-cell subset (CD4+, CD8+, memory, or dextramer-sorted; not recorded which), sampled 15 days after the yellow fever booster vaccination. This TCR was sampled from a man aged 25 to 45 who received the YFV17D yellow fever vaccine. The rearrangement links TRBV20-1 to TRBJ2-3; 9 nucleotides line up with TRBD2. The DNA for the CDR3 is TGCAGTGCTACGGGACTAGCATTTGATACGCAGTATTTT. Translated, it gives CSATGLAFDTQYF.